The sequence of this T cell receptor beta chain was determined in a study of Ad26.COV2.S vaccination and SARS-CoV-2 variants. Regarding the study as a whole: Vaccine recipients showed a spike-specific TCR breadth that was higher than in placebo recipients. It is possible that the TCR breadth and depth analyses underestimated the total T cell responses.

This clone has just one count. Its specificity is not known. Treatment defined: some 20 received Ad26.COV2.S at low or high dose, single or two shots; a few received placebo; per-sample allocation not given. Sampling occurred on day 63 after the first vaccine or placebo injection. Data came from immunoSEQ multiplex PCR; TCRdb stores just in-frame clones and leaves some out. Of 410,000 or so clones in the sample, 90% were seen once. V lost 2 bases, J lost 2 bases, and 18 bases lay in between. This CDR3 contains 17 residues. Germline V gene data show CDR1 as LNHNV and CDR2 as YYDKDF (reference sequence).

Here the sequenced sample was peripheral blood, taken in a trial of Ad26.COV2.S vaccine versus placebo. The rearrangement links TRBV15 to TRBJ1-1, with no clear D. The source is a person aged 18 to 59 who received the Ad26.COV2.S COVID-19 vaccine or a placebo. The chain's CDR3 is CATSRQYGSEPNTEAFF. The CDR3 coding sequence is TGTGCCACCAGCAGACAATACGGAAGTGAACCAAACACTGAAGCTTTCTTT.